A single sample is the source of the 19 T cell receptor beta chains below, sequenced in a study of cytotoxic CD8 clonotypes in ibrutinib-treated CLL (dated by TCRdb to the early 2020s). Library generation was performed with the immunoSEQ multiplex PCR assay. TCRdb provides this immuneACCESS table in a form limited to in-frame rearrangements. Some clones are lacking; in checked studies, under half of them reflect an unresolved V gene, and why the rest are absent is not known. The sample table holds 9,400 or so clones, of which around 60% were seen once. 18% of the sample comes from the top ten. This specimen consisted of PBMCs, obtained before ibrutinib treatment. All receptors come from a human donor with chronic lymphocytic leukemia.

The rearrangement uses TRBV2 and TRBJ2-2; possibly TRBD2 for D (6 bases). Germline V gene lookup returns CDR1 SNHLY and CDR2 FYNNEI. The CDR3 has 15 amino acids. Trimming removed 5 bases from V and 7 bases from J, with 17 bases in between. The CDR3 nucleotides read TGTGCCAGCAGTATTCAGACTAGTGTTGTCGGGGAGCTGTTTTTT. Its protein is CASSIQTSVVGELFF.

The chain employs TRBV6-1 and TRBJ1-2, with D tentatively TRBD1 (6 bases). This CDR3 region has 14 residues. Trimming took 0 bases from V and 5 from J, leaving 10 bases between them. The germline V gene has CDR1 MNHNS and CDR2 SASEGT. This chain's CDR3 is CASSEAGGRYGYTF. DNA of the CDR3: TGTGCCAGCAGTGAAGCGGGGGGGCGGTATGGCTACACCTTC.

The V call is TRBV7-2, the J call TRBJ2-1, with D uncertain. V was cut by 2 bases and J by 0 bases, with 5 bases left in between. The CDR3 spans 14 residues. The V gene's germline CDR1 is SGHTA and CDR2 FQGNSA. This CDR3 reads CASSLSGSYNEQFF. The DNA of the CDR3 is TGTGCCAGCAGCTTATCGGGCTCCTACAATGAGCAGTTCTTC.

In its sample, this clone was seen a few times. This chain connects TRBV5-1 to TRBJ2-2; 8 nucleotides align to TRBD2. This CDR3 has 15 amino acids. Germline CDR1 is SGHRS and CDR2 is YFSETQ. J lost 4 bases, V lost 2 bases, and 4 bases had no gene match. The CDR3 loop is CASSFSLAGTGELFF. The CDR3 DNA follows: TGCGCCAGCAGCTTTAGCCTAGCGGGCACCGGGGAGCTGTTTTTT.

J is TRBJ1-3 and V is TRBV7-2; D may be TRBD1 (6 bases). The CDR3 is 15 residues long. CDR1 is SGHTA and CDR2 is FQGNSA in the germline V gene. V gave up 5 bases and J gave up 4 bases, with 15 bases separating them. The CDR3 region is CASSPPGGQGNTIYF. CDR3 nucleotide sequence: TGTGCCAGCAGCCCCCCGGGGGGGCAAGGAAACACCATATATTTT.

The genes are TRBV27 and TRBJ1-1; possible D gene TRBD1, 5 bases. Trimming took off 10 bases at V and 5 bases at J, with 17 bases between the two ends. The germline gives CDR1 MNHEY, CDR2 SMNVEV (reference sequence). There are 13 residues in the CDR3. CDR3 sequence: CATRTLGGTEAFF. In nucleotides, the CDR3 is TGTGCCACCAGGACCCTGGGGGGGACTGAAGCTTTCTTT.

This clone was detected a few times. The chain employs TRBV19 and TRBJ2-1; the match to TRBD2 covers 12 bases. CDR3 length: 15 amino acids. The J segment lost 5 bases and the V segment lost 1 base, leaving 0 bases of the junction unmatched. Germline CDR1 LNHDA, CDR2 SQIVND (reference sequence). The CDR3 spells CASSIGTSGNNEQFF. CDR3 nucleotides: TGTGCCAGTAGTATAGGGACTAGCGGGAACAATGAGCAGTTCTTC.

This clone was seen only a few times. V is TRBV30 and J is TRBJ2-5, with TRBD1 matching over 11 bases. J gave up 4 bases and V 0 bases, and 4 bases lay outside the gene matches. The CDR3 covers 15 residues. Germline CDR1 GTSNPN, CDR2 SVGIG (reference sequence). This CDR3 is CAWSVRDRGRETQYF. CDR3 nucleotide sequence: TGTGCCTGGAGTGTCCGGGACAGGGGGAGAGAGACCCAGTACTTC. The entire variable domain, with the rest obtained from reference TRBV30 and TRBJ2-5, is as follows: SQTIHQWPATLVQPVGSPLSLECTVEGTSNPNLYWYRQAAGRGLQLLFYSVGIGQISSEVPQNLSASRPQDRQFILSSKKLLLSDSGFYLCAWSVRDRGRETQYFGPGTRLLVL.

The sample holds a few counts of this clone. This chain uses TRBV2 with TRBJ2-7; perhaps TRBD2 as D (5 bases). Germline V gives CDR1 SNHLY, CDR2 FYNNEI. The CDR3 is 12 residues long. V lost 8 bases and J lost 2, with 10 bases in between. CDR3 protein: CASEGGTYEQYF. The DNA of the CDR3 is TGTGCCAGCGAGGGCGGAACCTACGAGCAGTACTTC. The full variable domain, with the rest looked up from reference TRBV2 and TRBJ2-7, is EPEVTQTPSHQVTQMGQEVILRCVPISNHLYFYWYRQILGQKVEFLVSFYNNEISEKSEIFDDQFSVERPDGSNFTLKIRSTKLEDSAMYFCASEGGTYEQYFGPGTRLTVT.

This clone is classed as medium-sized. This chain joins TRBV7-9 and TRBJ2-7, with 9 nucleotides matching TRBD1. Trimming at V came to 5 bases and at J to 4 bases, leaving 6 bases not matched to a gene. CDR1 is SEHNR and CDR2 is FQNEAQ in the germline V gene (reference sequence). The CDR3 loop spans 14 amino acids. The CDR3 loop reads CASSRGQGYYEQYF. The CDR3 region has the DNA TGTGCCAGCAGCCGGGGACAGGGTTATTACGAGCAGTACTTC.

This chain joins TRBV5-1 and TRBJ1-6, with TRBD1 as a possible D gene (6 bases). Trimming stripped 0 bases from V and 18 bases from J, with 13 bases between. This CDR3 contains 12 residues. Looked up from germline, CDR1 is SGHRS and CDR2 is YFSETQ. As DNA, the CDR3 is TGCGCCAGCAGCTTGGAGGGCGGACAGTACCACTTT. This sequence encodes CASSLEGGQYHF.

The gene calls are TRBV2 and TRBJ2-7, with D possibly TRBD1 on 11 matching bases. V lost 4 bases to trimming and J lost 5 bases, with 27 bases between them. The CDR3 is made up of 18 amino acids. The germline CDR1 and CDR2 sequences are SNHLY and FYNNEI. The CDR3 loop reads CASSGRRDRGTSVHEQYF. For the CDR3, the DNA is TGTGCCAGCAGTGGCCGAAGGGACAGGGGGACTAGCGTACACGAGCAGTACTTC.

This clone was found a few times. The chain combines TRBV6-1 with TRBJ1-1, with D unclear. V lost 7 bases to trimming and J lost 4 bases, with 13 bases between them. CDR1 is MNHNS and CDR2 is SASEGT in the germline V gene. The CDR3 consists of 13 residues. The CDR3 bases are TGTGCCAGCATATCGTTGGTTGGCACTGAAGCTTTCTTT. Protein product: CASISLVGTEAFF.

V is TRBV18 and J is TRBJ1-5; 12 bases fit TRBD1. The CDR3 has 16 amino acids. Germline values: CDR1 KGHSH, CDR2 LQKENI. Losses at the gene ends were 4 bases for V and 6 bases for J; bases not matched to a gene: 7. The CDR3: CASSRGTGGSGQPQHF. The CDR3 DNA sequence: TGTGCCAGCTCACGGGGGACAGGGGGCTCCGGTCAGCCCCAGCATTTT.

DNA of the CDR3: TGTGCCAGCAGTGAATGGCGGGGGGAAACCTACGAGCAGTACTTC. It yields the protein CASSEWRGETYEQYF. The V and J genes are TRBV2 and TRBJ2-7; 8 positions agree with TRBD2. Per the germline V gene, CDR1 is SNHLY and CDR2 is FYNNEI. This CDR3 is 15 amino acids long. The J segment lost 2 bases and the V segment lost 2 bases, leaving 5 bases of the junction unmatched. Full variable domain (remainder filled in from reference TRBV2 and TRBJ2-7): EPEVTQTPSHQVTQMGQEVILRCVPISNHLYFYWYRQILGQKVEFLVSFYNNEISEKSEIFDDQFSVERPDGSNFTLKIRSTKLEDSAMYFCASSEWRGETYEQYFGPGTRLTVT.

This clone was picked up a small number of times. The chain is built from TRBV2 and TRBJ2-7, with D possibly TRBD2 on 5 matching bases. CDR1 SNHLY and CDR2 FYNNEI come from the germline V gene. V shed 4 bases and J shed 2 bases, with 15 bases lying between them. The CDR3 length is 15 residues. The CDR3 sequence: CASSGVGSLAYEQYF. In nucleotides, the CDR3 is TGTGCCAGCAGTGGGGTTGGGAGTCTGGCCTACGAGCAGTACTTC.

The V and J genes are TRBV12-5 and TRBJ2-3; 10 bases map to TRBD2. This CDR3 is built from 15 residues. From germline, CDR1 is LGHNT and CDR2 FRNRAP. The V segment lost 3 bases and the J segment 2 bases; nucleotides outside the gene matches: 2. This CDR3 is CASGFSGGSTDTQYF. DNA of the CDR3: TGTGCTAGTGGTTTTAGCGGGGGGTCCACAGATACGCAGTATTTT.

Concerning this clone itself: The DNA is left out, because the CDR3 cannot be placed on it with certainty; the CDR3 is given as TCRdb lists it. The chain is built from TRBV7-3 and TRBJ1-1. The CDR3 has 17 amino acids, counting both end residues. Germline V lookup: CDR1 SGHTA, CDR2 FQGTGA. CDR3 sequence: CASSLRPPFGAGTEAFF.

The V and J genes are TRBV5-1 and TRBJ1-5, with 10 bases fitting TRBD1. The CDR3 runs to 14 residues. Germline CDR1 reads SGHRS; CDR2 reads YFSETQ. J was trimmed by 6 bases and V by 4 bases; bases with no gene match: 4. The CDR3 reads CASSRGDRGQPQHF. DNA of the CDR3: TGCGCCAGCAGCCGAGGGGACAGGGGTCAGCCCCAGCATTTT.